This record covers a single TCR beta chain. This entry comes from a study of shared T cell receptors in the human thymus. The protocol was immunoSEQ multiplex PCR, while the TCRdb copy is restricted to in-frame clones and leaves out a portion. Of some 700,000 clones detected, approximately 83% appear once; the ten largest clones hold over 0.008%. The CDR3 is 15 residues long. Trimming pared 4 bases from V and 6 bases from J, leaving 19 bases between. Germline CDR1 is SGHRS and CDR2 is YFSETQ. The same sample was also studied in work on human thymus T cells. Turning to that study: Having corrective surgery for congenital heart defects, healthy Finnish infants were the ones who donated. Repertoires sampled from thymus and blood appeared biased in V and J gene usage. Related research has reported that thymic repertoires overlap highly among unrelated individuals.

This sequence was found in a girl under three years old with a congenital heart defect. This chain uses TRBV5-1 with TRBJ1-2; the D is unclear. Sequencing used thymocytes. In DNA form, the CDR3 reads TGCGCCAGCAGCCAAGACACACGCACTCCAAATGGCTACACCTTC. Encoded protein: CASSQDTRTPNGYTF.